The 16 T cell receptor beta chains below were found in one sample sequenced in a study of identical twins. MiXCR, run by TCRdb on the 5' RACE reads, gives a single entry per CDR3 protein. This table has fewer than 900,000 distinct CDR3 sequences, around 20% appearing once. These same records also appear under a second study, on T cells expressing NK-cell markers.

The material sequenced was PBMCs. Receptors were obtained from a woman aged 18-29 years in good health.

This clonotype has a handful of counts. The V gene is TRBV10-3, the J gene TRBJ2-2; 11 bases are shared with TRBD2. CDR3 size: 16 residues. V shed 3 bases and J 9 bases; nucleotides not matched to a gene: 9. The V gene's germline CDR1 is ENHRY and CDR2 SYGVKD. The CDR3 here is CAISENLAGGKRELFF. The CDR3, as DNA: TGTGCCATCAGTGAAAATCTAGCGGGAGGCAAAAGGGAGCTGTTTTTT.

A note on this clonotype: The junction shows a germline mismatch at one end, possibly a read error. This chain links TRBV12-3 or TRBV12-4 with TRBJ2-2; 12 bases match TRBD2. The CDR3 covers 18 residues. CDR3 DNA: TGTGCCTGCAGTTTCCCTAGCGGGAGGGCCCTGAACACCGGGGAGCTGTTTTTT. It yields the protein CACSFPSGRALNTGELFF.

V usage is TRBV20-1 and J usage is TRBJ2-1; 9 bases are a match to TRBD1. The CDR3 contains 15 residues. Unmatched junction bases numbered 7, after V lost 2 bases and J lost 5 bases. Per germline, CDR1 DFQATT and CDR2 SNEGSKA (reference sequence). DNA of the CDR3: TGCAGTGCTAGACAGGGACAGGGTGACCACAATGAGCAGTTCTTC. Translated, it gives CSARQGQGDHNEQFF.

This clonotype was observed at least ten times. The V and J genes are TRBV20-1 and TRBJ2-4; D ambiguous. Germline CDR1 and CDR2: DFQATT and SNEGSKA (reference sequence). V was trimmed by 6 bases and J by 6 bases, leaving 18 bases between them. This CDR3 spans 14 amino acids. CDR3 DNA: TGCAGTGCCCCCCCCGGCTCGGCTGGAAACATTCAGTACTTC. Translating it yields CSAPPGSAGNIQYF.

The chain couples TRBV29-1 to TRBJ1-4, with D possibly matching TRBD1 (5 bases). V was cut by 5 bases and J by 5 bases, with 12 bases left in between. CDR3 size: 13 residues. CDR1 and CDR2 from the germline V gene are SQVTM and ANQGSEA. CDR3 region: CSVLRDLNEKLFF. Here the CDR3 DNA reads TGCAGCGTTCTGAGGGACCTGAATGAAAAACTGTTTTTT.

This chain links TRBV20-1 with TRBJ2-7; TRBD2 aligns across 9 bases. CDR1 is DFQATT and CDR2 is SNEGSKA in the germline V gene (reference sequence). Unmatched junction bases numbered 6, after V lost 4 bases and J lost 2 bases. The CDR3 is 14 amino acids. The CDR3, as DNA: TGCAGTGCTACTGGCCAGCGGGGGGCCTACGAGCAGTACTTC. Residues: CSATGQRGAYEQYF.

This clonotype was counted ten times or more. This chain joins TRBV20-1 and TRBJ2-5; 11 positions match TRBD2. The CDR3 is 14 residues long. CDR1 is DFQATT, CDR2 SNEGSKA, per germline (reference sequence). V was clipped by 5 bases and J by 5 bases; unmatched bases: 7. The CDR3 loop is CSAYPPSGRETQYF. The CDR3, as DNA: TGCAGTGCTTACCCCCCTAGCGGGAGGGAGACCCAGTACTTC.

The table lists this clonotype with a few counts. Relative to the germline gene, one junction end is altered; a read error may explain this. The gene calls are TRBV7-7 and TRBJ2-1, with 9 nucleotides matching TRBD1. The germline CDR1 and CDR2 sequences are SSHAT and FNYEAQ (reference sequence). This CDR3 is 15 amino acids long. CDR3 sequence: CASSWDREAYNEQFF. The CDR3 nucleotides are TGTGCTAGCAGCTGGGACAGGGAAGCCTACAATGAGCAGTTCTTC.

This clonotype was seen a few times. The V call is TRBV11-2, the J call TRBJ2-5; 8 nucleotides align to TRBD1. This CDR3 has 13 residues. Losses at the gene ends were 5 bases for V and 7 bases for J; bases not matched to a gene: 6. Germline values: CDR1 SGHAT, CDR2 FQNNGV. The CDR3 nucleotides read TGTGCCAGCAGCCGACAGGGGAGAGGGACCCAGTACTTC. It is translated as CASSRQGRGTQYF.

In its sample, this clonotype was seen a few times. CDR3: CSALDTNEQFF. CDR3 sequence (DNA): TGCAGTGCGCTGGACACCAATGAGCAGTTCTTC. The chain has TRBV20-1 and TRBJ2-1; the D gene is possibly TRBD1 (5 bases). The germline V gene encodes CDR1 DFQATT and CDR2 SNEGSKA (reference sequence). V was cut by 6 bases and J by 6 bases, with 9 bases left in between. The CDR3 has 11 amino acids.

CDR3 DNA: TGTGCCAGCAGCTCTCCCCCGAAGTTCTTC. Its protein is CASSSPPKFF. This chain uses TRBV7-2 with TRBJ2-1; D is undetermined. The V gene lost 4 bases and the J gene lost 14 bases, with 9 bases spanning the gap. Germline V CDR1 and CDR2: SGHTA, FQGNSA. CDR3 length: 10 residues.

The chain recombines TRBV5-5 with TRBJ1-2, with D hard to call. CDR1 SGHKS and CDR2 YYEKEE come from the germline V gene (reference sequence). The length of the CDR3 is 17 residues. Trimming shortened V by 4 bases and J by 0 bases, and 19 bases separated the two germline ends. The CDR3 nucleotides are TGTGCCAGCAGCCCGTGGACGCCTCTCGTCGCTAACTATGGCTACACCTTC. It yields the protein CASSPWTPLVANYGYTF. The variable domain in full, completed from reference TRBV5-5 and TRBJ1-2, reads DAGVTQSPTHLIKTRGQQVTLRCSPISGHKSVSWYQQVLGQGPQFIFQYYEKEERGRGNFPDRFSARQFPNYSSELNVNALLLGDSALYLCASSPWTPLVANYGYTFGSGTRLTVV.

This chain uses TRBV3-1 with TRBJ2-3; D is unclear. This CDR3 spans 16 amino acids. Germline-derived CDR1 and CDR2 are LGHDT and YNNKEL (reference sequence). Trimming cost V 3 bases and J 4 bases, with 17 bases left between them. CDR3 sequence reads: CASSQDRGLISDTQYF. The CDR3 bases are TGTGCCAGCAGCCAGGACCGAGGTCTGATCTCAGATACGCAGTATTTT.

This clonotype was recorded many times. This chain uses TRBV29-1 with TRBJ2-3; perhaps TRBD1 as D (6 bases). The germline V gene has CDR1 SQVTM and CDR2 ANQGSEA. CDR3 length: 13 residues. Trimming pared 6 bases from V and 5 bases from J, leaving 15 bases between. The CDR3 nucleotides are TGCAGCGTCACCGCAGGGGCAGGAGATACGCAGTATTTT. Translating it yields CSVTAGAGDTQYF.

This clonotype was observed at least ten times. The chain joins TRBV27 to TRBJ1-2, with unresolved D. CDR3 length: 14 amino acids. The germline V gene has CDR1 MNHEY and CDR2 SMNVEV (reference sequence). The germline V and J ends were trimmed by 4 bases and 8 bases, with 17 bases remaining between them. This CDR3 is CASSSRASLRGYTF. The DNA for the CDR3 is TGTGCCAGCAGTTCCCGGGCCTCACTGCGGGGCTACACCTTC.

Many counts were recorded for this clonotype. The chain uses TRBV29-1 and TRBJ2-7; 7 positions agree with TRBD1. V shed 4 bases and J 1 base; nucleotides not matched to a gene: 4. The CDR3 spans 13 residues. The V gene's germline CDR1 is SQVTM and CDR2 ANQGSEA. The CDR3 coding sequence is TGCAGCGTTGGACAGGGCCCTTCCTACGAGCAGTACTTC. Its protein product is CSVGQGPSYEQYF.